Listed below are T cell receptor beta chains from one sample, sequenced in a study of T cells in localized non-small cell lung cancer. TCRdb's copy holds only in-frame clones and misses some; the assay was immunoSEQ multiplex PCR. The sample holds fewer than 6,500 clones; around 45% are singletons and the top ten take approximately 15%. This specimen was lung tumor tissue, taken before any cancer treatment. These receptors all come from a man aged 40 to 69 with stage I lung adenocarcinoma. CDR3s include the opening cysteine and the closing phenylalanine or tryptophan. D genes are given only for firm matches. Not every row has a clone size; where given, it reads once, few, many or a size class.

.	TRBJ2-7	TRBV14	.	TGTGCCAGCAGCCAAGCCACCTACGAGCAGTACTTC	CASSQATYEQYF
.	TRBJ1-2	TRBV6-8	medium-sized	TGTGCCAGCAGTGACTGGGGGGATGGCTACACCTTC	CASSDWGDGYTF
TRBD2	TRBJ2-1	TRBV6-8	few	TGTGCCAGCAGTGACTCGGAGCGGGGGGAAACCAATGAGCAGTTCTTC	CASSDSERGETNEQFF
.	TRBJ1-1	TRBV30	.	TGTGCCTGGAGTGTGGGGATGAACACTGAAGCTTTCTTT	CAWSVGMNTEAFF
.	TRBJ2-3	TRBV16	.	TGTGCCAGCAGCCAAAACAGAAACCCTTACACAGATACGCAGTATTTT	CASSQNRNPYTDTQYF
TRBD1	TRBJ2-3	TRBV28	.	TGTGCCAGCAGTTTAGGGACAGGGGAGACAGATACGCAGTATTTT	CASSLGTGETDTQYF
TRBD1	TRBJ2-1	TRBV10-3	.	TGTGCCATCGGACAGGGCTCCTACAATGAGCAGTTCTTC	CAIGQGSYNEQFF
.	TRBJ1-3	TRBV9	few	TGTGCCAGCAGCCGCAGATTGGGGCAGTCGGGAAACACCATATATTTT	CASSRRLGQSGNTIYF
.	TRBJ2-7	TRBV19	.	TGTGCCAGCTCCCCGGACAGTGCACAATGGCCACCTCCCTACGAGCAGTACTTC	CASSPDSAQWPPPYEQYF
.	TRBJ2-3	TRBV19	.	TGTGCCAGTAGTACAGGGTCCCCCCCAGATACGCAGTATTTT	CASSTGSPPDTQYF
.	TRBJ2-2	TRBV9	.	TGTGCCAGCAGTGAGAGAGCCTGGAACACCGGGGAGCTGTTTTTT	CASSERAWNTGELFF
.	TRBJ1-2	TRBV6-7	few	TGTGCCAGCAGTACGAGGGGACTCACCTACACCTTC	CASSTRGLTYTF